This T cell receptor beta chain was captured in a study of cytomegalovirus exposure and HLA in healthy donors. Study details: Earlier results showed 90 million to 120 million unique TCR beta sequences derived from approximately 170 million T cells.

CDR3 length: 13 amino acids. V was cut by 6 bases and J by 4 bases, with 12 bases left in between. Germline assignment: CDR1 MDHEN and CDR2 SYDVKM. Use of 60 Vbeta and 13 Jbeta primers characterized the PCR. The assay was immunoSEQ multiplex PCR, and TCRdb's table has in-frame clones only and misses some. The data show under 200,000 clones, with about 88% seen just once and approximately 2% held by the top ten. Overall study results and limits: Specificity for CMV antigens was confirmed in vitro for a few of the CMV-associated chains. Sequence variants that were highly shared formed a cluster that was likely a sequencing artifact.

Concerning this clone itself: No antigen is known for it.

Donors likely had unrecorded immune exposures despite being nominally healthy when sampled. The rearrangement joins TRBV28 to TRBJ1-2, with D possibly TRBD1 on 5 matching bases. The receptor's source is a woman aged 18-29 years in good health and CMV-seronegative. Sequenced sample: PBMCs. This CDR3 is CASSQGLLYGYTF. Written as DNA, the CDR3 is TGTGCCAGCAGCCAGGGTTTACTCTATGGCTACACCTTC.